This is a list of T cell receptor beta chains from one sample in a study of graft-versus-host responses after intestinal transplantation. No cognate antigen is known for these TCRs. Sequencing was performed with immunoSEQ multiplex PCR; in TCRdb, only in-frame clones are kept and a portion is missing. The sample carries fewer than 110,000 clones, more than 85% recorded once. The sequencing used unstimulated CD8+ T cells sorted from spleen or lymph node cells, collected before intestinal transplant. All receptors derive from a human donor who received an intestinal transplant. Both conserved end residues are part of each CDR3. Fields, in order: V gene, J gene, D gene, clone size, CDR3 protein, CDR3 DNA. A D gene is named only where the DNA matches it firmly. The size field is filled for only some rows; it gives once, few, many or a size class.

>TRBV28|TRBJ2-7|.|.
CASSLWGLPGSYEQYF
TGTGCCAGCAGTTTATGGGGCCTCCCGGGCTCCTACGAGCAGTACTTC
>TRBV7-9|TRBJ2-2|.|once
CATHTGELFF
TGTGCCACCCACACCGGGGAGCTGTTTTTT
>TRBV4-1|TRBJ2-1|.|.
CASSARLDANNEQFF
TGCGCCAGCAGCGCTCGGCTAGATGCGAACAATGAGCAGTTCTTC
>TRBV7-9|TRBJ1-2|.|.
CASSNQPTGTSNYGYTF
TGTGCCAGCAGCAACCAACCAACAGGAACTAGTAACTATGGCTACACCTTC
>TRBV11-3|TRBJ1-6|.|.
CASSLEGPKYSPLHF
TGTGCCAGCAGCTTAGAAGGGCCCAAATATTCACCCCTCCACTTT
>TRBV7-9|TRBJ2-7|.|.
CASSTSSYEQYF
TGTGCCAGCAGCACCAGCTCCTACGAGCAGTACTTC
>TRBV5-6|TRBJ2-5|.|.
CASSLLYRGSQETQYF
TGTGCCAGCAGCTTGCTGTATAGGGGGTCCCAAGAGACCCAGTACTTC
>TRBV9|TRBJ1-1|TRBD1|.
CASSVGTGAAFF
TGTGCCAGCAGCGTCGGGACAGGGGCTGCTTTCTTT
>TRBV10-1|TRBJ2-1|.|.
CASSELTSGGYNEQFF
TGCGCCAGCAGTGAGTTGACTAGTGGGGGTTACAATGAGCAGTTCTTC
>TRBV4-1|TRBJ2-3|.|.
CASSLRPTTDTQYF
TGCGCCAGCAGCCTCCGACCGACGACAGATACGCAGTATTTT
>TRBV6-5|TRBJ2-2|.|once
CASSYSQGKITGELFF
TGTGCCAGCAGTTACTCTCAGGGAAAGATCACCGGGGAGCTGTTTTTT
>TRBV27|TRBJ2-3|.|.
CASSLNRADTQYF
TGTGCCAGCAGTTTGAACAGGGCAGATACGCAGTATTTT
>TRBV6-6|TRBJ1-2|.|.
CASSYSGGDGYTF
TGTGCCAGCAGTTACTCTGGGGGGGATGGCTACACCTTC
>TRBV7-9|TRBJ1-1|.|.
CASSLIQVTEAFF
TGTGCCAGCAGCTTGATACAGGTGACTGAAGCTTTCTTT
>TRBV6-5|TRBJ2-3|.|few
CASGGDVTDTQYF
TGTGCCAGCGGGGGCGATGTCACAGATACGCAGTATTTT
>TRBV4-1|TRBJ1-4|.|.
CASSQDGQGYEKLFF
TGCGCCAGCAGCCAAGATGGGCAGGGTTATGAAAAACTGTTTTTT
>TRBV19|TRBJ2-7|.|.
CASSIGLAGTYEQYF
TGTGCCAGTAGTATAGGATTGGCGGGGACCTACGAGCAGTACTTC
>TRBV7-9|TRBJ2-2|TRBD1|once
CASSSTGAGELFF
TGTGCCAGCAGCAGCACAGGGGCCGGGGAGCTGTTTTTT
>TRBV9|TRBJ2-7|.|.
CASSVGYRKSYEQYF
TGTGCCAGCAGCGTAGGGTACAGAAAGTCCTACGAGCAGTACTTC
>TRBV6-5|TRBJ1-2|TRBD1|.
CASMSQGAAYGYTF
TGTGCCAGCATGTCACAGGGGGCGGCGTATGGCTACACCTTC
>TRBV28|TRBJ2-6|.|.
CASSFGLGQGFSGANVLTF
TGTGCCAGCAGTTTCGGACTAGGACAGGGTTTCTCTGGGGCCAACGTCCTGACTTTC
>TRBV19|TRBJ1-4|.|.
CASSAEGSATNEKLFF
TGTGCCAGTAGCGCCGAGGGGTCTGCAACTAATGAAAAACTGTTTTTT
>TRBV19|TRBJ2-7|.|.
CASSPGAAEQYF
TGTGCCAGTAGTCCAGGGGCGGCGGAGCAGTACTTC
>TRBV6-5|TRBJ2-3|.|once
CASSYEPHTQYF
TGTGCCAGCAGTTACGAGCCACATACGCAGTATTTT
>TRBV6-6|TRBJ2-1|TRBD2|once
CASRSIAGGRVDEQFF
TGTGCCAGCAGGAGTATAGCGGGGGGGCGGGTGGATGAGCAGTTCTTC
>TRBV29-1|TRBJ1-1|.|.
CSVTSPTEAFF
TGCAGCGTGACGAGCCCCACTGAAGCTTTCTTT
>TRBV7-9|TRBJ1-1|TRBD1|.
CASSPYRGGTEAFF
TGTGCCAGCAGCCCATACAGGGGGGGCACTGAAGCTTTCTTT